This TCR beta chain was sequenced for a study of blood T cell repertoires in COVID-19. Study as a whole: Nucleic acid was either cDNA or gDNA, and it came from T cells, B-cell-depleted T cells, or PBMCs.

The table came from immunoSEQ multiplex PCR; TCRdb's copy has only in-frame clones and leaves some out. The table has 270,000 or so clones, more than 85% seen once. The germline CDR1 and CDR2 sequences are SGHNT and YYREEE (reference sequence). The CDR3 extends over 16 amino acids. With 4 bases clipped from V and 5 bases from J, the junction kept 9 bases outside the gene matches. V gene TRBV5-4 combines with J gene TRBJ2-2, with 9 bases matching TRBD1. This clonotype was sampled from a man aged 35-49 years with acute or convalescent COVID-19. Sequencing was carried out using peripheral blood. The CDR3 reads CASSKGQGGWTGELFF. As DNA, the CDR3 is TGTGCCAGCAGCAAGGGACAGGGTGGTTGGACCGGGGAGCTGTTTTTT.